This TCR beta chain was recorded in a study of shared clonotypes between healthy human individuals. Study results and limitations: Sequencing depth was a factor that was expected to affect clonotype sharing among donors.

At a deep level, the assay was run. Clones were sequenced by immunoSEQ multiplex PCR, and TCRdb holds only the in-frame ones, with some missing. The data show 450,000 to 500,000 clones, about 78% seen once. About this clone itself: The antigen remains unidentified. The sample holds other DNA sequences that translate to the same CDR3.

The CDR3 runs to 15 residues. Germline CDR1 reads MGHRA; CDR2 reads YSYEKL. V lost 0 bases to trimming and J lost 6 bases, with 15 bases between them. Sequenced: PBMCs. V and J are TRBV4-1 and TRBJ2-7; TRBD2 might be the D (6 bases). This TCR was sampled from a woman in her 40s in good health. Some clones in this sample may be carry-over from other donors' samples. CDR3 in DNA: TGCGCCAGCAGCCAAGATCCAAGGGGAGGTCCCGAGCAGTACTTC. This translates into CASSQDPRGGPEQYF.